This record covers a single T cell receptor (beta chain). Its antigen is unknown. No qualities accompany the bases; no much larger clone lies one base away. These data belong to a study of technical replicates of blood from several donors (TCRdb year 2017). The method behind the library was the immunoSEQ multiplex PCR assay. The table comes from immuneACCESS by way of TCRdb, which keeps in-frame sequences with V and J called. Part of the clones is missing from these tables; in studies checked, under half for an unresolved V gene and the rest for unknown reasons. The sample has about 75,000 clones on record, around 97% of them singletons. The ten top clones hold 0.18% of the sample. CDR1 SGHVS and CDR2 FQNEAQ are derived from the germline V gene. The V end loses 1 base and the J end loses 2 bases, and a stretch of 11 bases separates them. The CDR3 holds 15 amino acids from the cysteine to the phenylalanine. Only the CDR3 DNA stays, 45 bases, in frame from base 1.

The specimen sequenced was T cells isolated from PBMCs. This TCR derives from a human donor in good health. The chain uses TRBV7-8 and TRBJ2-5; perhaps TRBD1 is the D gene, with 7 bases matching. The sequenced DNA is TGTGCCAGCAGCTTAGTGCGGGACAGACAAGAGACCCAGTACTTC. Its amino acids are CASSLVRDRQETQYF.